The clone carrying this T cell receptor (beta chain) was seen just once. The antigen is undetermined. The data belong to a study of immune evolution from preneoplasia to lung adenocarcinoma. Germline V gene data show CDR1 as SGDLS and CDR2 as YYNGEE. The CDR3 length is 15 residues. Germline trimming cut 3 bases from V and 6 bases from J; bases unmatched to any gene: 9. Findings and limits, study-wide: From normal lung to invasive adenocarcinoma, top clone frequencies appeared to decrease. Normal lung had highest clonality; later lesions appeared denser, more diverse.

The repertoire was sequenced with immunoSEQ multiplex PCR; TCRdb's copy has only in-frame clones and lacks some. The sample contains roughly 3,300 clones, around 80% of which appear only once. Between the mid-2010s and the late 2010s, patients underwent resection in Japan or China. Histologic diagnosis was independently verified by two lung pathologists. This receptor was taken from an older person with lung adenocarcinoma. The sequenced material came from FFPE adjacent normal lung tissue. The chain has TRBV9 and TRBJ2-3; 8 bases are shared with TRBD2. The DNA of the CDR3 is TGTGCCAGCAGCGCCAGCGGGAGTAAAGGGGATACGCAGTATTTT. The encoded protein is CASSASGSKGDTQYF.